This is a list of T cell receptor beta chains from one sample in a study of T cell responses to AZD1222 COVID-19 vaccine. Method: immunoSEQ multiplex PCR; TCRdb's copy keeps in-frame clones and lacks some. The table has approximately 140,000 clones, 94% seen once; the top ten hold roughly 1.3%. The sequencing used peripheral blood, collected on day 0 of AZD1222 vaccination. The source is an adult in good health. The CDR3 runs from the conserved cysteine through the conserved F or W. The order of the fields is D gene, J gene, clone size, V gene, CDR3 DNA, CDR3 protein. A D gene is named only where the DNA matches it firmly. The size entry is marked missing in some rows and otherwise reads once, few, many or a size class.

>TRBD1|TRBJ1-2|NA|TRBV6-5
TGTGCCAGTACTATTCAGGGGGGGAATAACTATGGCTACACCTTC
CASTIQGGNNYGYTF
>TRBD1|TRBJ2-1|NA|TRBV5-1
TGCGCCAGCAGCCGGGCACCGACAGGGGCAAATGAGCAGTTCTTC
CASSRAPTGANEQFF
>NA|TRBJ1-2|NA|TRBV28
TGTGCCAGCAGTTTGATCGGGGGACGGGACTATGGCTACACCTTC
CASSLIGGRDYGYTF
>NA|TRBJ2-5|NA|TRBV9
TGTGCCAGCAGTGTAACCGGGACTGGGACCGAAGAAACCCAGTACTTC
CASSVTGTGTEETQYF
>NA|TRBJ1-2|NA|TRBV6-6
TGTGCCAGCAGTTACGGTGGCTACACCTTC
CASSYGGYTF
>NA|TRBJ1-6|NA|TRBV3-1/TRBV3-2
TGTGCCAGCAGCCATCTCGATTCACCCCTCCACTTT
CASSHLDSPLHF
>NA|TRBJ1-5|NA|TRBV4-1
TGCGCCAGCAGCCAAGACGGCGGCAGGGGCGGTCAGCCCCAGCATTTT
CASSQDGGRGGQPQHF
>NA|TRBJ1-3|NA|TRBV13
TGTGCCAGCAGCTTATGGGGGAGGGCAAACACCATATATTTT
CASSLWGRANTIYF
>TRBD1|TRBJ2-5|NA|TRBV5-1
TGCGCCAGCAGCCCGGGAGGGACAGGGGGCGAGACCCAGTACTTC
CASSPGGTGGETQYF
>NA|TRBJ1-2|NA|TRBV7-9
TGTGCCAGCAGCTTATTTTCCCCCGGGGGGGCGCAAGGCTACACCTTC
CASSLFSPGGAQGYTF
>NA|TRBJ1-1|NA|TRBV2
TGTGCCAGCAGTGAAGCGAGGTTGGGGAACACTGAAGCTTTCTTT
CASSEARLGNTEAFF
>NA|TRBJ1-2|few|TRBV4-3
TGCGCCAGCAGCCAAGATCGGTTGGGCGGTCCTAACTATGGCTACACCTTC
CASSQDRLGGPNYGYTF
>NA|TRBJ2-1|NA|TRBV9
TGTGCCAGCAGCGTGCGTGTGGGCGGGGCCCCTGAGCAGTTCTTC
CASSVRVGGAPEQFF
>NA|TRBJ1-1|NA|TRBV5-1
TGCGCCAGCAGCTTGGCATCGAGGGGCCCACAGGCTGAAGCTTTCTTT
CASSLASRGPQAEAFF